A single sample is the source of the 13 T cell receptor beta chains below, sequenced in a study of Ad26.COV2.S vaccination and SARS-CoV-2 variants (dated by TCRdb to about 2021). In the paper's terms, the treatment or condition label means: around 19 received Ad26.COV2.S at low or high dose, single or two shots; about five received placebo; per-sample allocation not given. For vaccine and placebo recipients, repertoires were sequenced using samples collected on day 63 after the first injection. Libraries were prepared through the immunoSEQ multiplex PCR assay. TCRdb re-hosts the immuneACCESS table, in-frame sequences only. Its copies lack some clones; in the studies checked, an unresolved V gene accounts for under half of them, and the cause for the rest is not known. The sample has roughly 350,000 clones on record, around 90% of them singletons. 6.4% of the sample is in the top ten clones. Sequencing was performed on peripheral blood, taken in a trial of Ad26.COV2.S vaccine versus placebo. The receptors were gathered from a person aged 18 to 65 who received the Ad26.COV2.S COVID-19 vaccine or a placebo.

V usage is TRBV3-1 (or the pseudogene TRBV3-2) and J usage is TRBJ2-6, with D possibly TRBD1 on 5 matching bases. The germline V gene has CDR1 LGHDT and CDR2 YNNKEL (reference sequence). The CDR3 runs to 19 residues. The V end lost 4 bases, the J end lost 2 bases, and 21 bases lay between the germline ends. The CDR3 sequence: CASSLSSKTGLPGANVLTF. The DNA of the CDR3 is TGTGCCAGCAGCCTATCGTCGAAAACAGGTCTGCCTGGGGCCAACGTCCTGACTTTC.

The chain links TRBV12-3 or TRBV12-4 to TRBJ1-5; possible D gene TRBD1, 5 bases. This CDR3 contains 13 residues. Trimming left V 7 bases short and J 3 bases short, with 10 bases between. For the CDR3, the DNA is TGTGCCAGCACCCCGGACATCAATCAGCCCCAGCATTTT. Amino acid sequence: CASTPDINQPQHF.

Note on this clone: Different DNA sequences within this sample yield the same CDR3. The chain carries TRBV6-5 and TRBJ1-1; maybe TRBD1 (5 bases). V lost 5 bases and J 4 bases, leaving 8 bases between the germline ends. The CDR3 runs 12 residues. Germline CDR1 MNHEY, CDR2 SVGAGI. For the CDR3, the DNA is TGTGCCAGCAGTCGCGGGGGCACTGAAGCTTTCTTT. Amino acids: CASSRGGTEAFF.

The chain links TRBV19 to TRBJ1-4, with D unclear. The germline CDR1 and CDR2 sequences are LNHDA and SQIVND (reference sequence). This CDR3 contains 14 residues. The ends were cut back, 4 bases at V and 0 bases at J, with 6 bases in the middle. The CDR3 bases are TGTGCCAGTAGTAGAAGTGCAACTAATGAAAAACTGTTTTTT. Translation gives CASSRSATNEKLFF.

The V call is TRBV19, the J call TRBJ2-3; the D is unclear. Germline V gene lookup returns CDR1 LNHDA and CDR2 SQIVND (reference sequence). CDR3 length equals 15 residues. V was pared by 8 bases and J by 0 bases, with 15 bases between. The CDR3 nucleotides read TGTGCCAGTGCCCTAGAGACATTAAGCACAGATACGCAGTATTTT. Protein: CASALETLSTDTQYF.

This chain connects TRBV5-5 to TRBJ2-1; D is undetermined. Trimming removed 0 bases at V and 0 bases at J, with 10 bases between. The CDR3 runs 16 residues. CDR1 and CDR2 (germline): SGHKS, YYEKEE (reference sequence). The CDR3 DNA reads TGTGCCAGCAGCTTGGAGCAGTTTTCCTCCTACAATGAGCAGTTCTTC. Its translation: CASSLEQFSSYNEQFF.

The chain uses TRBV3-1 (or the pseudogene TRBV3-2) and TRBJ1-1, with no clear D. The CDR3 has 15 amino acids. Germline V gives CDR1 LGHDT, CDR2 YNNKEL (reference sequence). Trimming took off 2 bases at V and 0 bases at J, with 10 bases between the two ends. CDR3 DNA sequence: TGTGCCAGCAGCCAACGGGAGATCTTGAACACTGAAGCTTTCTTT. This translates into CASSQREILNTEAFF.

CDR3 sequence reads: CASSPRQGTVSEQFF. For the CDR3, the DNA is TGTGCCAGCTCACCGAGACAGGGTACGGTTAGTGAGCAGTTCTTC. The rearrangement joins TRBV18 to TRBJ2-1, with 7 bases fitting TRBD1. The CDR3 has 15 residues. V gave up 3 bases and J gave up 9 bases; unmatched junction bases: 11. In germline, CDR1 is KGHSH, CDR2 LQKENI.

The V gene is TRBV5-6, the J gene TRBJ2-5, with D perhaps TRBD1 (5 bases). Germline V gene data show CDR1 as SGHDT and CDR2 as YYEEEE. CDR3 length equals 13 residues. The V and J ends lost 4 bases and 1 base respectively, with 8 bases between them. The DNA of the CDR3 is TGTGCCAGCAGCCCAGGGATCCAAGAGACCCAGTACTTC. Its protein is CASSPGIQETQYF.

CDR3 coding DNA: TGTGCCATCGATGAAGGCCTTGGCCACGAGCAGTACTTC. Its translation: CAIDEGLGHEQYF. This chain connects TRBV10-3 to TRBJ2-7; D remains unclear. The CDR3 consists of 13 residues. Germline V gives CDR1 ENHRY, CDR2 SYGVKD. Trimming cost V 8 bases and J 5 bases, with 16 bases left between them.

The rearrangement joins TRBV5-1 to TRBJ1-6, with D maybe TRBD1 (5 bases). The CDR3 covers 15 residues. Germline CDR1 SGHRS, CDR2 YFSETQ. Trimming removed 0 bases from V and 7 bases from J, with 11 bases in between. CDR3 loop: CASSLDKGLNSPLHF. CDR3 DNA sequence: TGCGCCAGCAGCTTGGATAAGGGGCTAAATTCACCCCTCCACTTT.

The rearrangement uses TRBV7-9 and TRBJ2-7; 7 nucleotides match TRBD1. Trimming took 8 bases from V and 2 from J; bases not matched to a gene: 6. The CDR3 has 13 residues. Germline V gene lookup returns CDR1 SEHNR and CDR2 FQNEAQ (reference sequence). The CDR3, as DNA: TGTGCCAGCTTCGGGGACAGAACCTACGAGCAGTACTTC. It encodes CASFGDRTYEQYF.

The rearrangement links TRBV5-8 to TRBJ2-2; D remains ambiguous. Germline V gene data show CDR1 as SGHTS and CDR2 as YDEGEE. V lost 0 bases to trimming and J lost 4 bases, with 13 bases between them. The CDR3 is made up of 16 amino acids. CDR3 nucleotides: TGTGCCAGCAGCTTGGCCTCCAGGTTGGGCACCGGGGAGCTGTTTTTT. Translation: CASSLASRLGTGELFF.